The 7 T cell receptor beta chains in this list originate from one sample, sequenced in a study of cytomegalovirus exposure and HLA in healthy donors. In the PCR, 60 Vbeta and 13 Jbeta primers were used. Sequencing used immunoSEQ multiplex PCR; TCRdb keeps in-frame clones, though not all of them. Of about 190,000 clones in the sample, 77% were seen once. Sequenced: PBMCs. These receptors were taken from a woman aged 25 to 39 in good health and CMV-seropositive.

There are a few counts of this clone. The V call is TRBV2, the J call TRBJ2-5; the D gene is possibly TRBD2 (6 bases). Germline V gene sequence: CDR1 SNHLY, CDR2 FYNNEI. This CDR3 contains 14 residues. The V end was cut by 1 base, the J end by 1 base, with 7 bases between. DNA of the CDR3: TGTGCCAGCAGTGAAGTAGCGGCCCAAGAGACCCAGTACTTC. Amino acids: CASSEVAAQETQYF.

The chain is built from TRBV15 and TRBJ1-3; TRBD1 matches 7 bases. The V gene end was trimmed by 3 bases and the J gene end by 0 bases; junction bases not matched to a gene: 5. Germline values: CDR1 LNHNV, CDR2 YYDKDF (reference sequence). The CDR3 is made up of 16 amino acids. The CDR3 nucleotides are TGTGCCACCAGCAGGACAGGGCCCGTCTCTGGAAACACCATATATTTT. As protein: CATSRTGPVSGNTIYF.

This clone was found a few times. CDR3 nucleotides: TGTGCCAGCAGCTTTGGCACTAGTCGGGGGTCAGATACGCAGTATTTT. Encoded protein: CASSFGTSRGSDTQYF. The chain links TRBV7-9 to TRBJ2-3, with D maybe TRBD2 (6 bases). Trimming cost V 3 bases and J 4 bases, with 17 bases left between them. Germline assignment: CDR1 SEHNR and CDR2 FQNEAQ (reference sequence). The CDR3 consists of 16 residues. The complete variable domain, with remaining parts taken from reference TRBV7-9 and TRBJ2-3, reads DTGVSQNPRHKITKRGQNVTFRCDPISEHNRLYWYRQTLGQGPEFLTYFQNEAQLEKSRLLSDRFSAERPKGSFSTLEIQRTEQGDSAMYLCASSFGTSRGSDTQYFGPGTRLTVL.

The chain employs TRBV13 and TRBJ1-1; possible D gene TRBD1, 6 bases. The CDR3 totals 13 residues. The germline V and J ends were trimmed by 5 bases and 9 bases, with 16 bases remaining between them. The germline V gene encodes CDR1 PRHDT and CDR2 FYEKMQ (reference sequence). CDR3 residues: CASSTRDTMQAFF. CDR3 coding DNA: TGTGCCAGCAGCACCCGGGACACCATGCAAGCTTTCTTT.

The rearrangement uses TRBV2 and TRBJ2-7, with 7 bases identical to TRBD2. CDR1 SNHLY and CDR2 FYNNEI come from the germline V gene. This CDR3 region has 15 residues. With 6 bases clipped from V and 6 bases from J, the junction kept 14 bases outside the gene matches. The CDR3 loop reads CASRDSGTSGGEQYF. DNA of the CDR3: TGTGCCAGCAGGGATTCCGGGACGTCGGGGGGCGAGCAGTACTTC.

The chain links TRBV7-9 to TRBJ1-1; 7 bases align to TRBD1. CDR3 size: 14 residues. The V gene's germline CDR1 is SEHNR and CDR2 FQNEAQ (reference sequence). V was pared by 5 bases and J by 0 bases, with 3 bases of the junction left unmatched. The CDR3 DNA follows: TGTGCCAGCAGCGTCCAGGGGGTGAACACTGAAGCTTTCTTT. Translated: CASSVQGVNTEAFF.

This chain connects TRBV19 to TRBJ1-2, with 9 bases identical to TRBD1. The germline V gene encodes CDR1 LNHDA and CDR2 SQIVND (reference sequence). The CDR3 is 14 residues long. The ends lost 10 bases at V and 5 bases at J; junction bases unmatched: 11. The CDR3 region is CATGDREMGYGYTF. The CDR3 DNA reads TGTGCCACCGGGGACAGGGAAATGGGATATGGCTACACCTTC. The variable domain in full, with the rest retrieved from reference TRBV19 and TRBJ1-2, is DGGITQSPKYLFRKEGQNVTLSCEQNLNHDAMYWYRQDPGQGLRLIYYSQIVNDFQKGDIAEGYSVSREKKESFPLTVTSAQKNPTAFYLCATGDREMGYGYTFGSGTRLTVV.